This section outlines one T cell receptor (beta chain) sequence together with its context. Its specificity is not known. Repertoires were generated with immunoSEQ multiplex PCR, while TCRdb's copy carries only in-frame clones and drops some. The table records over 150,000 clones, about 80% of them present only once. This sample is part of a study of cytomegalovirus exposure and HLA in healthy donors. Overall study context: Later, an analysis reported that the 95 to 150 validation repertoires had used the same platform as the approximately 670 first-cohort repertoires.

Study-level results: Most TCRs appeared rarely, but some public TCRs recurred in many donors.

The length of the CDR3 is 16 residues. Germline lookup yields CDR1 LGHNT and CDR2 FRNRAP. The V end was cut by 0 bases, the J end by 2 bases, with 13 bases between. Sequences were obtained from PBMCs. The origin of this receptor is a woman younger than 30 in good health and CMV-seropositive. The J gene is TRBJ1-1, the V gene TRBV12-5, with a weak D call TRBD1 (6 bases). CDR3: CASGLVGVGGNTEAFF. DNA for the CDR3: TGTGCTAGTGGTTTGGTGGGTGTAGGGGGTAACACTGAAGCTTTCTTT.